This T cell receptor (beta chain) is drawn from a study of CD8 T cells in Susac syndrome (dated by TCRdb to the late 2010s). Notes on the research overall: Repertoire sequencing was used to test whether CD8+ T cell activation and differentiation in Susac syndrome was antigen driven. The study compared CD8+ T cell repertoire clonality among approximately twelve healthy donors, about 14 Susac syndrome patients and roughly 16 multiple sclerosis patients. What the authors observed across the whole study: The number of individuals in the TCR sequencing and HLA analysis was recognized as being relatively small.

At the junction V is shortened by 4 bases and J by 15 bases; bases outside the gene matches: 9. Measured from the cysteine to the phenylalanine, the CDR3 is 11 residues long. Left in the record is the CDR3 DNA by itself, 33 bases read in frame from the first base. Looking up the germline V gene yields CDR1 SQVTM and CDR2 ANQGSEA. Peripheral blood CD8+ and CD4+ T cells from healthy donors, Susac syndrome patients and multiple sclerosis patients were profiled by high-throughput TCR beta sequencing. The healthy donors served as controls matched for age and sex. CD8+ TEMRA cells were enriched by FACS, while bulk CD8+ and CD4+ T cells were purified by magnetic negative isolation. Blood was drawn into EDTA tubes, processed within 24 hours, and PBMCs were isolated by density gradient centrifugation. PBMCs intended for TCR sequencing were frozen in liquid nitrogen and were later thawed in a 37 degrees C water bath. The sorted or isolated CD4+, CD8+ and CD8+ TEMRA cells had a purity of 90% or higher.

RNA was extracted using the RNeasy kit, and roughly 0.5 to 1 ug of the RNA was reverse transcribed with random hexamers. TCR beta CDR3 regions were amplified with the immunoSEQ multiplex PCR assay covering 54 Vbeta and 13 Jbeta segments. To correct PCR amplification bias, a synthetic template baseline was used for both primer optimization and computational correction. Per the original workflow: Reads were annotated to V, D and J genes according to IMGT and were analyzed with immunoSEQ Analyzer, with only productive sequences retained. Clonality was computed as one minus Shannon entropy normalized by log2 of the number of productive unique sequences. For each patient and control, public and private clones were evaluated among the 100 most prevalent clones. Clones were defined as Susac-specific when absent from the healthy and MS cohorts, from about 1,100 published viral clones and from other ImmuneACCESS disease sequences. Starting from the raw public reads, TCRdb applied fastp trimming at Q25, assembled clones with MiXCR and retained in-frame beta chains. Rows merge per CDR3 protein into single entries with the most common DNA and genes. For this entry, the V and J calls and clone size follow TCRdb and not the study's own pipeline. This sample has 110,000 to 150,000 distinct CDR3 sequences in its table, and approximately 95% of those were observed once. The ten most abundant clones make up approximately 0.27% of the sample.

Comments on this clonotype: No cognate antigen has been identified for it. One base away there is no much larger clone; base qualities are not given.

Material for sequencing was CD8+ T cells from PBMCs. The receptor's source is a human donor in good health. Rearrangement joined TRBV29-1 to TRBJ1-5; 7 bases in the junction line up with TRBD1. The CDR3 reads CSVVDREGRHF. The sequenced DNA is TGCAGCGTTGTTGACAGGGAAGGAAGGCATTTT.